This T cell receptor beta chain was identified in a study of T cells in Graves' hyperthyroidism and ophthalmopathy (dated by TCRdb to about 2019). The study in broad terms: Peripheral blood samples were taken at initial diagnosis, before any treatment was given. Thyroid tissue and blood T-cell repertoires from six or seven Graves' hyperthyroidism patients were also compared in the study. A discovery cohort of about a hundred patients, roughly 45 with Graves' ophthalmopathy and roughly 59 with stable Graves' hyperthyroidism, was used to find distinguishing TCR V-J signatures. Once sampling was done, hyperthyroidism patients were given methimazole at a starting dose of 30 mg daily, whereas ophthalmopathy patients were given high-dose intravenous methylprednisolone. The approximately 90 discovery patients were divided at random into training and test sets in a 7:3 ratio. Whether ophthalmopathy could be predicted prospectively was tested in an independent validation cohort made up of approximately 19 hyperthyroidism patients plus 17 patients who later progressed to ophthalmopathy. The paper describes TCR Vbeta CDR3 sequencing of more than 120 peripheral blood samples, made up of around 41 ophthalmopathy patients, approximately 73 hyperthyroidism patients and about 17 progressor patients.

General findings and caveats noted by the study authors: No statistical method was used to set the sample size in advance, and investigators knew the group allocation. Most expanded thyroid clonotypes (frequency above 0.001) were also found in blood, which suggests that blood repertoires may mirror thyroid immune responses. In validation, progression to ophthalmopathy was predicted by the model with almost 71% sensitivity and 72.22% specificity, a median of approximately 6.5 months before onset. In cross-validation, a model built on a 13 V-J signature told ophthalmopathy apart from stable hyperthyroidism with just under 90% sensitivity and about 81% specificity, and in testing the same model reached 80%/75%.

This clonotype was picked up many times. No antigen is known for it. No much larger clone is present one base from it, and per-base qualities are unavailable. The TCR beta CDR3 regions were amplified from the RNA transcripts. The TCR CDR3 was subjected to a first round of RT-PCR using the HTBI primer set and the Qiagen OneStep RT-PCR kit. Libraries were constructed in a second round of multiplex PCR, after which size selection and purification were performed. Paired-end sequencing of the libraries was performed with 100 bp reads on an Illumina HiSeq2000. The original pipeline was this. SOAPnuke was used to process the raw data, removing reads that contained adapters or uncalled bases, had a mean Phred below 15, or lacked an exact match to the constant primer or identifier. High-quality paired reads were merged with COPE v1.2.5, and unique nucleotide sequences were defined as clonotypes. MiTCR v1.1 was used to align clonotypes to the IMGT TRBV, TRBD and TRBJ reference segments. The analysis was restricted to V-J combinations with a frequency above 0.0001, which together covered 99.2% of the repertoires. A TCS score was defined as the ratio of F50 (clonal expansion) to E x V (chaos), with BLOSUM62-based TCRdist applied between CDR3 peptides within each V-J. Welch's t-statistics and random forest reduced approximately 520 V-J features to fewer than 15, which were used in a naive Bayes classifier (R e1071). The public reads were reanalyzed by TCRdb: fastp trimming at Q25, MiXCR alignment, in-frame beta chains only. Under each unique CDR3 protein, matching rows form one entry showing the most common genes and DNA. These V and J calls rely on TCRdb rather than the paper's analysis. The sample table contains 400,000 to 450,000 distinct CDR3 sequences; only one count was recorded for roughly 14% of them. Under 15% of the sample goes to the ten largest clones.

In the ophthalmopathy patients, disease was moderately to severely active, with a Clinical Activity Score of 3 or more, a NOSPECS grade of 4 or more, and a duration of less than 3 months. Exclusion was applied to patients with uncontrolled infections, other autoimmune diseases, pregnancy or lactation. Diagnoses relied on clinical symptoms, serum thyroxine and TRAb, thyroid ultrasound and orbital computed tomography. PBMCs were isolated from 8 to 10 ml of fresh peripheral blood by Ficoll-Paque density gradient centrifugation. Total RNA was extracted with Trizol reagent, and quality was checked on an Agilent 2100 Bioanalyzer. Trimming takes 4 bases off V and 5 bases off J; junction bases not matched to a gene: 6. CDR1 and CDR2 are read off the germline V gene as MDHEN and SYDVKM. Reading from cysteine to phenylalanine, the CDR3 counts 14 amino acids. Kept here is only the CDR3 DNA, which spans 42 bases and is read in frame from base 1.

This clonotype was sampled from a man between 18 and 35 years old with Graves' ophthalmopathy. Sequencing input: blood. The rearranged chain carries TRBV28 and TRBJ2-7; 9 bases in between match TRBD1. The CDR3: CASSSGQGMHEQYF. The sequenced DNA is TGTGCCAGCAGTTCGGGACAGGGTATGCACGAGCAGTACTTC.